These T cell receptor beta chains were read from a single sample in a study of T cells after yellow fever vaccination. TCRdb reprocessed the 5' RACE reads via MiXCR and lists one record per CDR3 protein. The sample carries about 160,000 distinct CDR3 sequences, about 7% recorded once. Here the sequenced sample was CD4+ T cells sorted from PBMCs, taken 4 to 6 days after the first yellow fever vaccination. Every receptor here comes from a man aged 18 to 35 who received the YFV17D yellow fever vaccine. CDR3s include the opening cysteine and the closing phenylalanine or tryptophan. D genes are given only for firm matches. Expanded clones get a size class; other rows say once, few or many, or leave the size out.

J gene: TRBJ2-3; D gene: TRBD1; clone size: few; V gene: TRBV5-6; CDR3 protein: CASSLGTDRGGTDTQYF; CDR3 DNA: TGTGCCAGCAGCTTGGGGACGGACAGGGGGGGGACAGATACGCAGTATTTT
J gene: TRBJ2-1; D gene: -; clone size: many; V gene: TRBV5-6; CDR3 protein: CASSLVPGANEQFF; CDR3 DNA: TGTGCCAGCAGCTTGGTTCCAGGGGCGAATGAGCAGTTCTTC
J gene: TRBJ2-7; D gene: -; clone size: few; V gene: TRBV4-3; CDR3 protein: CASSRVGSNEQYF; CDR3 DNA: TGCGCCAGCAGCCGGGTCGGGAGTAACGAGCAGTACTTC
J gene: TRBJ2-3; D gene: -; clone size: many; V gene: TRBV5-1; CDR3 protein: CASDARGRGTDTQYF; CDR3 DNA: TGCGCCAGCGACGCACGGGGAAGGGGGACAGATACGCAGTATTTT
J gene: TRBJ2-3; D gene: TRBD2; clone size: few; V gene: TRBV6-5; CDR3 protein: CASSQRGDPRRSTDTQYF; CDR3 DNA: TGTGCCAGCAGCCAGCGGGGGGATCCACGCCGGAGCACAGATACGCAGTATTTT
J gene: TRBJ2-3; D gene: TRBD2; clone size: few; V gene: TRBV7-3; CDR3 protein: CASSAWGRASGKDTQYF; CDR3 DNA: TGTGCCAGCAGCGCCTGGGGACGGGCTAGCGGGAAAGATACGCAGTATTTT
J gene: TRBJ2-3; D gene: -; clone size: few; V gene: TRBV30; CDR3 protein: CAWSGASTDTQYF; CDR3 DNA: TGTGCCTGGAGCGGGGCTAGCACAGATACGCAGTATTTT
J gene: TRBJ1-2; D gene: -; clone size: -; V gene: TRBV4-3; CDR3 protein: CASSQVYKSNGYTF; CDR3 DNA: TGCGCCAGCAGCCAAGTTTACAAGAGCAATGGCTACACCTTC
J gene: TRBJ2-1; D gene: -; clone size: many; V gene: TRBV6-1; CDR3 protein: CASSPGQRNEQFF; CDR3 DNA: TGTGCCAGCAGCCCGGGACAACGCAATGAGCAGTTCTTC
J gene: TRBJ1-3; D gene: -; clone size: many; V gene: TRBV12-3/TRBV12-4; CDR3 protein: CASSFGQSGNTIYF; CDR3 DNA: TGTGCCAGCAGTTTTGGGCAGTCTGGAAACACCATATATTTT
J gene: TRBJ2-7; D gene: TRBD2; clone size: -; V gene: TRBV7-2; CDR3 protein: CASSWTSGGALEQYF; CDR3 DNA: TGTGCCAGCAGCTGGACTAGCGGGGGGGCTCTCGAGCAGTACTTC
J gene: TRBJ2-5; D gene: -; clone size: many; V gene: TRBV20-1; CDR3 protein: CSAQGLQGETQYF; CDR3 DNA: TGCAGTGCTCAGGGTTTGCAAGGAGAGACCCAGTACTTC
J gene: TRBJ2-1; D gene: -; clone size: many; V gene: TRBV5-1; CDR3 protein: CASSPPQGLYNEQFF; CDR3 DNA: TGCGCCAGCAGCCCGCCGCAGGGGCTGTACAATGAGCAGTTCTTC
J gene: TRBJ2-7; D gene: TRBD1; clone size: few; V gene: TRBV12-3/TRBV12-4; CDR3 protein: CASSFPGTVSYEQYF; CDR3 DNA: TGTGCCAGCAGTTTTCCCGGGACAGTCAGCTACGAGCAGTACTTC
J gene: TRBJ2-1; D gene: -; clone size: many; V gene: TRBV7-2; CDR3 protein: CASSFRGGGFNEQFF; CDR3 DNA: TGTGCCAGCAGCTTCCGAGGGGGAGGATTCAATGAGCAGTTCTTC
J gene: TRBJ2-7; D gene: TRBD2; clone size: -; V gene: TRBV5-8; CDR3 protein: CASSLGRLAVQYF; CDR3 DNA: TGTGCCAGCAGCTTGGGACGCCTAGCGGTTCAGTACTTC
J gene: TRBJ2-1; D gene: TRBD2; clone size: many; V gene: TRBV24-1; CDR3 protein: CATSDGRGLGNEQFF; CDR3 DNA: TGTGCCACCAGTGATGGACGGGGACTAGGAAATGAGCAGTTCTTC
J gene: TRBJ1-1; D gene: TRBD1; clone size: many; V gene: TRBV7-2; CDR3 protein: CASSTGQGASTEAFF; CDR3 DNA: TGTGCCAGCAGCACGGGACAGGGGGCGTCCACTGAAGCTTTCTTT
J gene: TRBJ1-4; D gene: -; clone size: many; V gene: TRBV10-3; CDR3 protein: CAISESSVAGGREKLFF; CDR3 DNA: TGTGCCATCAGTGAGTCGTCCGTGGCTGGTGGCCGGGAAAAACTGTTTTTT
J gene: TRBJ2-5; D gene: -; clone size: many; V gene: TRBV5-1; CDR3 protein: CASSLSNIQETQYF; CDR3 DNA: TGCGCCAGCAGCTTGTCTAATATCCAAGAGACCCAGTACTTC
J gene: TRBJ1-2; D gene: -; clone size: few; V gene: TRBV5-4; CDR3 protein: CASSLPGGWGYTF; CDR3 DNA: TGTGCCAGCAGCTTGCCCGGGGGTTGGGGCTACACCTTC
J gene: TRBJ2-6; D gene: -; clone size: -; V gene: TRBV21-1; CDR3 protein: CASSNEGWTLGSGANVLTF; CDR3 DNA: TGTGCCAGCAGCAATGAAGGGTGGACCTTGGGTTCTGGGGCCAACGTCCTGACTTTC